Shown below are 10 T cell receptor beta chains from a single sample sequenced in a study of blood T cell repertoires in COVID-19. This table comes from immunoSEQ multiplex PCR, and its TCRdb copy is limited to in-frame clones, with some not included. The data hold around 300,000 clones, with 75% to 85% observed a single time. Sequencing was performed on peripheral blood. These TCRs come from a human donor in a cohort sampled during active COVID-19.

The chain has TRBV5-1 and TRBJ2-6; weak D call: TRBD1 (5 bases). The V end lost 4 bases, the J end lost 4 bases, and 12 bases lay between the germline ends. Germline-derived CDR1 and CDR2 are SGHRS and YFSETQ. CDR3 length: 15 residues. CDR3 DNA: TGCGCCAGCAGCACCAGGGCCTCCGGGGCCAACGTCCTGACTTTC. It specifies CASSTRASGANVLTF.

This chain connects TRBV7-9 to TRBJ1-3; D may be TRBD1 (6 bases). V lost 4 bases to trimming and J lost 4 bases, with 17 bases between them. Germline V CDR1 and CDR2: SEHNR, FQNEAQ (reference sequence). The CDR3 length is 16 residues. The CDR3 is CASSSSGDGRGNTIYF. The CDR3 coding sequence is TGTGCCAGCAGCTCATCAGGGGACGGGAGGGGAAACACCATATATTTT.

V gene TRBV5-1 combines with J gene TRBJ2-5, with D perhaps TRBD2 (6 bases). The CDR3 consists of 14 residues. V lost 0 bases and J 2 bases, leaving 8 bases between the germline ends. Germline values: CDR1 SGHRS, CDR2 YFSETQ. Here the CDR3 DNA reads TGCGCCAGCAGCTTGGGGGACTTGCAAGAGACCCAGTACTTC. Translation: CASSLGDLQETQYF.

The chain carries TRBV3-1 (or the pseudogene TRBV3-2) and TRBJ1-2; 7 nucleotides agree with TRBD1. The CDR3 consists of 12 residues. Germline loops: CDR1 LGHDT, CDR2 YNNKEL (reference sequence). Germline trimming cut 6 bases from V and 3 bases from J; bases unmatched to any gene: 1. In nucleotides, the CDR3 is TGTGCCAGCAGGGGGACAGACTATGGCTACACCTTC. Its protein product is CASRGTDYGYTF.

This clone appeared a single time. The chain recombines TRBV9 with TRBJ1-1; no clear D. There are 14 residues in the CDR3. Germline values: CDR1 SGDLS, CDR2 YYNGEE. Trimming cost V 0 bases and J 4 bases, with 10 bases left between them. CDR3 residues: CASSVVSRGTEAFF. As DNA, the CDR3 is TGTGCCAGCAGCGTAGTTTCGCGCGGCACTGAAGCTTTCTTT.

The chain uses TRBV3-1 (or the pseudogene TRBV3-2) and TRBJ1-2; 7 bases match TRBD1. CDR1 and CDR2 (germline): LGHDT, YNNKEL (reference sequence). V shed 4 bases, J shed 8 bases, and the junction held 22 bases outside the gene matches. The length of the CDR3 is 18 residues. In DNA form, the CDR3 reads TGTGCCAGCAGCCGTAGGTGGGCACAGGGGCCAGCCGGGCCAGGCTACACCTTC. It translates to CASSRRWAQGPAGPGYTF.

The chain uses TRBV3-1 (or the pseudogene TRBV3-2) and TRBJ2-7, with no clear D. Germline V gene lookup returns CDR1 LGHDT and CDR2 YNNKEL (reference sequence). This CDR3 spans 11 amino acids. Trimming stripped 6 bases from V and 6 bases from J, with 9 bases between. CDR3 loop: CASSSPSEQYF. CDR3 coding DNA: TGTGCCAGCAGTAGCCCCTCCGAGCAGTACTTC.

This chain joins TRBV5-1 and TRBJ2-1; TRBD2 agrees at 14 bases. Germline V CDR1 and CDR2: SGHRS, YFSETQ. V trimming: 3 bases; J trimming: 6 bases; junction bases outside the gene matches: 2. The CDR3 totals 15 residues. Here the CDR3 reads CASSWTSGGTNEQFF. CDR3 coding DNA: TGCGCCAGCAGCTGGACTAGCGGGGGGACCAATGAGCAGTTCTTC.

The chain is built from TRBV3-1 (or the pseudogene TRBV3-2) and TRBJ2-1, with D possibly matching TRBD1 (5 bases). The CDR3 contains 14 residues. V lost 4 bases, J lost 8 bases, and 15 bases lay in between. CDR1 is LGHDT, CDR2 YNNKEL, per germline (reference sequence). CDR3 sequence (DNA): TGTGCCAGCAGCCGACCTTCCAGGGTGGATGAGCAGTTCTTC. Residues: CASSRPSRVDEQFF.

The rearrangement uses TRBV10-2 and TRBJ1-5; no firm D call. Trimming took 3 bases from V and 0 from J, leaving 3 bases between them. This CDR3 has 13 residues. CDR1 is WSHSY and CDR2 is SAAADI in the germline V gene. The CDR3, as DNA: TGCGCCAGCAGTGACATTAGCAATCAGCCCCAGCATTTT. Translating gives CASSDISNQPQHF.